A single sample is the source of the 20 T cell receptor beta chains below, sequenced in a study of T cell repertoires in cytomegalovirus infection. These receptors are not linked to any known antigen. A single record per CDR3 protein comes from TCRdb applying MiXCR to the reads. The sample comprises about 470,000 distinct CDR3 sequences, more than 40% of which are singletons, and roughly two fifths rests with the top ten. Sequenced material: cultured PBMCs, taken from culture after CMV antigen stimulation. These TCRs come from a human donor in good health (CMV status not recorded). Some clones in this sample may be carry-over from other donors' samples.

In this sample, this clonotype turned up a few times. The rearrangement links TRBV6-6 to TRBJ1-1; D uncertain. Germline V gene sequence: CDR1 MNHNY, CDR2 SVGAGI (reference sequence). Between the trimmed V and J ends, which lost 6 bases and 8 bases, there was a span of 19 bases. CDR3 length: 14 residues. This chain's CDR3 is CASRTHLGVIEAFF. The DNA for the CDR3 is TGTGCCAGCAGGACCCACCTCGGTGTTATCGAAGCTTTCTTT.

This chain uses TRBV7-2 with TRBJ1-1, with D maybe TRBD1 (6 bases). V dropped 3 bases and J dropped 6 bases, with 11 bases sitting between them. This CDR3 region has 13 residues. CDR1 SGHTA and CDR2 FQGNSA come from the germline V gene. CDR3 protein: CASSLGALAEAFF. CDR3 DNA: TGTGCCAGCAGCTTGGGGGCTCTGGCTGAAGCTTTCTTT.

The chain is built from TRBV20-1 and TRBJ2-6, with a weak D call TRBD2 (5 bases). Germline CDR1 is DFQATT and CDR2 is SNEGSKA (reference sequence). The CDR3 is 15 residues long. The V end lost 0 bases, the J end lost 2 bases, and 8 bases lay between the germline ends. In nucleotides, the CDR3 is TGCAGTGCTAGAGATCTCGGGACTGGGGCCAACGTCCTGACTTTC. Protein: CSARDLGTGANVLTF.

The CDR3 region is CASSATGGYHNEQFF. The DNA of the CDR3 is TGTGCCAGCAGTGCGACAGGGGGCTACCACAATGAGCAGTTCTTC. The chain joins TRBV6-6 to TRBJ2-1; 10 bases line up with TRBD1. V shed 5 bases, J shed 5 bases, and the junction held 6 bases outside the gene matches. The length of the CDR3 is 15 residues. CDR1 and CDR2 (germline): MNHNY, SVGAGI (reference sequence).

This clonotype was recorded a few times. The rearrangement joins TRBV7-2 to TRBJ1-3; D is unclear. This CDR3 is 14 amino acids long. Looked up from germline, CDR1 is SGHTA and CDR2 is FQGNSA. V shed 6 bases and J shed 0 bases, with 9 bases lying between them. This CDR3 is CASSRDFSGNTIYF. The CDR3 DNA reads as TGTGCCAGCAGTAGAGACTTCTCTGGAAACACCATATATTTT. Filled out from reference TRBV7-2 and TRBJ1-3, the complete variable domain reads GAGVSQSPSNKVTEKGKDVELRCDPISGHTALYWYRQSLGQGLEFLIYFQGNSAPDKSGLPSDRFSAERTGGSVSTLTIQRTQQEDSAVYLCASSRDFSGNTIYFGEGSWLTVV.

The chain recombines TRBV2 with TRBJ1-5; possibly TRBD1 for D (5 bases). The V end was cut by 8 bases, the J end by 3 bases, with 14 bases between. Germline-derived CDR1 and CDR2 are SNHLY and FYNNEI. The CDR3 sequence is 14 residues long. For the CDR3, the DNA is TGTGCCAGCGAGGCGGGGGTCGACAATCAGCCCCAGCATTTT. Its translation: CASEAGVDNQPQHF.

This clonotype was seen only a few times. This chain links TRBV7-8 with TRBJ2-1; D not resolved. The CDR3 is 16 residues long. V was trimmed by 1 base and J by 2 bases, leaving 12 bases between them. Germline V CDR1 and CDR2: SGHVS, FQNEAQ. The CDR3 spells CASSLVARRTYNEQFF. CDR3 DNA sequence: TGTGCCAGCAGCTTAGTGGCTAGGCGGACCTACAATGAGCAGTTCTTC.

Here the CDR3 reads CASSQEGIPGLATYNEQFF. CDR3 in DNA: TGTGCCAGCAGCCAAGAAGGGATACCGGGACTAGCAACCTACAATGAGCAGTTCTTC. This rearrangement joins TRBV4-2 to TRBJ2-1, with 9 positions matching TRBD2. This CDR3 spans 19 amino acids. CDR1 LGHNA and CDR2 YNFKEQ come from the germline V gene. With 0 bases clipped from V and 2 bases from J, the junction kept 11 bases outside the gene matches.

The chain uses TRBV15 and TRBJ1-5; the D gene is possibly TRBD1 (5 bases). The CDR3 runs 13 residues. V shed 0 bases and J shed 7 bases, with 7 bases lying between them. Germline V CDR1 and CDR2: LNHNV, YYDKDF (reference sequence). This chain's CDR3 is CATSRDRGQPQHF. CDR3 in DNA: TGTGCCACCAGCAGAGATAGGGGCCAGCCCCAGCATTTT.

CDR3 sequence reads: CASSLVVFGAPNTEAFF. CDR3 sequence (DNA): TGTGCCAGCAGCTTAGTTGTATTTGGGGCCCCGAACACTGAAGCTTTCTTT. The chain couples TRBV7-9 to TRBJ1-1; maybe TRBD1 (5 bases). The germline CDR1 and CDR2 sequences are SEHNR and FQNEAQ (reference sequence). The length of the CDR3 is 17 residues. V was trimmed by 1 base and J by 1 base, leaving 16 bases between them. The full variable domain, with the rest looked up from reference TRBV7-9 and TRBJ1-1, is DTGVSQNPRHKITKRGQNVTFRCDPISEHNRLYWYRQTLGQGPEFLTYFQNEAQLEKSRLLSDRFSAERPKGSFSTLEIQRTEQGDSAMYLCASSLVVFGAPNTEAFFGQGTRLTVV.

This chain links TRBV7-4 with TRBJ1-3, with D unclear. From germline, CDR1 is SGHVT and CDR2 SQSDAQ. The CDR3 runs 14 residues. V was shortened by 6 bases and J by 0 bases, with 9 bases between the two germline ends. The CDR3 coding sequence is TGTGCCAGCAGACTAGTCAACTCTGGAAACACCATATATTTT. Its protein product is CASRLVNSGNTIYF. Combining the CDR3 with reference TRBV7-4 and TRBJ1-3 gives the whole variable domain GAGVSQSPRYKVAKRGRDVALRCDSISGHVTLYWYRQTLGQGSEVLTYSQSDAQRDKSGRPSGRFSAERPERSVSTLKIQRTEQGDSAVYLCASRLVNSGNTIYFGEGSWLTVV.

This clonotype occurred a few times. The chain has TRBV12-3 or TRBV12-4 and TRBJ1-2; the match to TRBD1 covers 7 bases. With V trimmed by 5 bases and J by 5 bases, 11 bases remained unmatched. There are 15 residues in the CDR3. CDR3 sequence reads: CASSTPHRGRYGYTF. The CDR3 bases are TGTGCCAGCAGTACCCCTCACAGGGGTCGGTATGGCTACACCTTC.

This clonotype was found a few times. V and J are TRBV4-1 and TRBJ1-1; 10 bases line up with TRBD1. Trimming cost V 4 bases and J 0 bases; bases outside gene matches: 5. Germline CDR1 reads MGHRA; CDR2 reads YSYEKL. The CDR3 is 16 amino acids. In DNA, the CDR3 is TGCGCCAGCAGCCTTGCGGGACAGGGGATGAACACTGAAGCTTTCTTT. It is translated as CASSLAGQGMNTEAFF.

The V call is TRBV4-1, the J call TRBJ2-1; TRBD2 is a possible D gene (6 bases). Trimming left V 4 bases short and J 10 bases short, with 17 bases between. The CDR3 consists of 14 residues. CDR1 is MGHRA and CDR2 is YSYEKL in the germline V gene. CDR3 protein: CASSPGPQAGEQFF. As DNA, the CDR3 is TGCGCCAGCAGCCCGGGACCCCAGGCGGGGGAGCAGTTCTTC.

The rearrangement joins TRBV20-1 to TRBJ2-2; no firm D call. Trimming took off 1 base at V and 2 bases at J, with 8 bases between the two ends. Germline-derived CDR1 and CDR2 are DFQATT and SNEGSKA (reference sequence). The CDR3 has 14 residues. This CDR3 reads CSARARHNTGELFF. The CDR3 DNA sequence: TGCAGTGCTAGAGCGAGACACAACACCGGGGAGCTGTTTTTT.

V usage is TRBV5-1 and J usage is TRBJ2-2; 8 bases align to TRBD1. The CDR3 is made up of 16 amino acids. From germline, CDR1 is SGHRS and CDR2 YFSETQ. Trimming cost V 1 base and J 6 bases; bases outside gene matches: 8. In DNA, the CDR3 is TGCGCCAGCAGCTTGCCCATCGCGACAGGGGCCGGGGAGCTGTTTTTT. It is translated as CASSLPIATGAGELFF.

To note about this clonotype: A much larger clone differs from this one at a single base, so this may be a read error. The rearrangement uses TRBV7-6 and TRBJ2-7; D call uncertain. From germline, CDR1 is SGHVS and CDR2 FNYEAQ. The CDR3 runs 11 residues. V was trimmed by 4 bases and J by 5 bases, leaving 6 bases between them. The CDR3, as DNA: TGTGCCAGCAGCTCCGCCGACGAGCAGTACTTC. This gives the protein CASSSADEQYF.

The chain couples TRBV7-2 to TRBJ2-5; 8 bases are a match to TRBD2. The CDR3 extends over 18 amino acids. The germline gives CDR1 SGHTA, CDR2 FQGNSA. Trimming at V came to 1 base and at J to 5 bases, leaving 15 bases not matched to a gene. The CDR3 DNA reads as TGTGCCAGCAGCTTAGTGGGGGGGGGGGCGGGGGGCTGGGAGACCCAGTACTTC. Amino acid sequence: CASSLVGGGAGGWETQYF.

This clonotype was seen a few times. V gene TRBV7-2 combines with J gene TRBJ2-2, with 8 bases that match TRBD2. CDR1 is SGHTA, CDR2 FQGNSA, per germline. J was trimmed by 7 bases and V by 6 bases; bases with no gene match: 13. This CDR3 comprises 16 residues. The CDR3 spells CASSFSSGLRGGELFF. Here the CDR3 DNA reads TGTGCCAGCAGTTTTTCTAGCGGGCTAAGGGGCGGGGAGCTGTTTTTT.

The chain employs TRBV4-1 and TRBJ2-2; a possible D gene is TRBD2 (7 bases). The germline CDR1 and CDR2 sequences are MGHRA and YSYEKL. This CDR3 contains 18 residues. Trimming removed 4 bases from V and 5 bases from J, with 23 bases in between. CDR3 residues: CASSLTMRRGLKTGELFF. The CDR3 nucleotides are TGCGCCAGCAGCCTCACGATGAGGCGGGGGCTTAAGACCGGGGAGCTGTTTTTT.